The rows below give T cell receptor beta chains drawn from one sample of a study of T-cell memory formation after mild COVID-19. A single record per CDR3 protein comes from TCRdb applying MiXCR to the 5' RACE reads. The sample holds about 540,000 distinct CDR3 sequences, approximately 20% seen once. Sequencing used PBMCs or a T cell subset sorted from them (not recorded which). The receptor source for this set is an adult woman who had mild COVID-19 (a few samples of this study predate the infection). Cell type and time point are not known. The CDR3 runs from the conserved cysteine through the conserved F or W. D genes are given only for firm matches. The listing skips clone size in some rows; elsewhere it reads once, few, many or a size class.

V gene	D gene	J gene	clone size	CDR3 protein	CDR3 DNA
TRBV7-9	TRBD2	TRBJ2-1	NA	CASSLGLGTSIYEQFF	TGTGCCAGCAGCTTAGGTCTCGGGACTAGCATCTATGAGCAGTTCTTC
TRBV6-5	NA	TRBJ1-1	few	CASRTQGFTEAFF	TGTGCCAGCAGGACACAGGGATTCACTGAAGCTTTCTTT
TRBV12-3/TRBV12-4	NA	TRBJ2-6	few	CASSRSGGAVGANVLTF	TGTGCCAGCAGTCGGTCGGGTGGTGCCGTTGGGGCCAACGTCCTGACTTTC
TRBV4-2	TRBD2	TRBJ2-3	many	CASSQTRTSGRATHTQYF	TGTGCCAGCAGCCAAACCCGGACTAGCGGGAGAGCTACCCATACGCAGTATTTT
TRBV5-1	TRBD1	TRBJ1-1	NA	CASSWTGGNTEAFF	TGCGCCAGCAGCTGGACAGGGGGGAACACTGAAGCTTTCTTT
TRBV5-1	NA	TRBJ2-2	few	CASSLTWGSAGELFF	TGCGCCAGCAGCCTTACGTGGGGGAGCGCCGGGGAGCTGTTTTTT
TRBV7-2	NA	TRBJ2-3	NA	CASSQGLGTPSADTQYF	TGTGCCAGCAGCCAAGGATTAGGGACTCCGTCCGCAGATACGCAGTATTTT
TRBV7-9	NA	TRBJ2-5	NA	CASSLIGTQPRETQYF	TGTGCCAGCAGCTTAATCGGGACCCAGCCCAGGGAGACCCAGTACTTC
TRBV6-5	NA	TRBJ2-5	NA	CASSYSMNSGPQETQYF	TGTGCCAGCAGTTACTCGATGAACAGTGGCCCTCAAGAGACCCAGTACTTC
TRBV6-6	TRBD2	TRBJ2-7	NA	CASSYASGNYEQYF	TGTGCCAGCAGTTATGCTAGCGGGAACTACGAGCAGTACTTC
TRBV13	NA	TRBJ2-3	NA	CASSSRDRTDTQYF	TGTGCCAGCAGCTCCCGAGACAGGACAGATACGCAGTATTTT
TRBV27	NA	TRBJ1-5	few	CASSFSGSNQPQHF	TGTGCCAGCAGTTTTTCAGGGAGCAATCAGCCCCAGCATTTT
TRBV4-2	NA	TRBJ1-2	few	CASSRRGGYGYTF	TGTGCCAGCAGCCGGAGGGGAGGATATGGCTACACCTTC
TRBV21-1	NA	TRBJ2-6	NA	CASSKKMSVSGANVLTF	TGTGCCAGCAGCAAAAAGATGAGCGTATCTGGGGCCAACGTCCTGACTTTC
TRBV25-1	NA	TRBJ1-2	NA	CASSDSLYGYTF	TGTGCCAGCAGTGATAGCCTCTATGGCTACACCTTC
TRBV29-1	NA	TRBJ2-5	few	CSVVVQQETQYF	TGCAGCGTTGTTGTCCAGCAAGAGACCCAGTACTTC
TRBV19	TRBD2	TRBJ2-3	NA	CASSRRAGGGTDTQYF	TGTGCCAGTAGTAGACGAGCGGGAGGTGGCACAGATACGCAGTATTTT
TRBV20-1	NA	TRBJ1-2	few	CSARVESTPGYTF	TGCAGTGCTAGAGTGGAGAGCACGCCCGGCTACACCTTC
TRBV20-1	TRBD2	TRBJ2-7	NA	CSARDAVAGGPYEQYF	TGCAGTGCTAGAGATGCTGTAGCGGGAGGGCCCTACGAGCAGTACTTC
TRBV20-1	TRBD2	TRBJ2-7	NA	CSARTGLAPHEQYF	TGCAGTGCTAGAACGGGACTAGCCCCCCACGAGCAGTACTTC
TRBV24-1	NA	TRBJ2-3	NA	CATSDWDMGRPYPDTQYF	TGTGCCACCAGTGATTGGGATATGGGGCGGCCCTACCCAGATACGCAGTATTTT
TRBV5-1	NA	TRBJ1-1	many	CASSLSGMNTEAFF	TGCGCCAGCAGCTTAAGCGGCATGAACACTGAAGCTTTCTTT
TRBV11-2	TRBD2	TRBJ2-1	NA	CASSTNGLAGGSSYNEQFF	TGTGCCAGCAGCACTAATGGACTAGCGGGGGGAAGCTCCTACAATGAGCAGTTCTTC
TRBV3-1	TRBD2	TRBJ2-7	few	CASTRGGSLEQYF	TGTGCCAGCACAAGGGGCGGGAGCCTCGAGCAGTACTTC
TRBV21-1	NA	TRBJ1-4	few	CASFIARGGDEKLFF	TGTGCCAGCTTTATAGCCCGGGGCGGGGATGAAAAACTGTTTTTT
TRBV29-1	TRBD1	TRBJ2-3	NA	CSGQGSSTDTQYF	TGCAGCGGACAGGGTTCTAGCACAGATACGCAGTATTTT
TRBV5-5	NA	TRBJ1-1	NA	CASSPTLTDTEAFF	TGTGCCAGCAGCCCGACATTGACTGACACTGAAGCTTTCTTT